Below, 28 T cell receptor beta chains from the same sample are listed, as sequenced in a study of blood T cell repertoires in COVID-19. The protocol was immunoSEQ multiplex PCR, while the TCRdb copy is restricted to in-frame clones and leaves out a portion. The sample has fewer than 250,000 clones, less than 90% seen once. The sample comprised peripheral blood. The receptors stem from a woman older than 75 with COVID-19, enrolled during active disease.

J is TRBJ2-3 and V is TRBV4-3; D may be TRBD2 (6 bases). Germline V CDR1 and CDR2: LGHNA, YSLEER. The CDR3 is 15 residues long. Between the trimmed V and J ends, which lost 1 base and 4 bases, there was a span of 12 bases. CDR3 residues: CASSQVGGRADTQYF. The CDR3, as DNA: TGCGCCAGCAGCCAAGTGGGGGGAAGAGCAGATACGCAGTATTTT.

The chain uses TRBV9 and TRBJ1-1; D is possibly TRBD1 (6 bases). CDR1 and CDR2 from the germline V gene are SGDLS and YYNGEE. CDR3 size: 12 residues. Deletions cut 0 bases from V and 8 bases from J, with 8 bases between. Written as DNA, the CDR3 is TGTGCCAGCAGCGTAGTTCAGGGGGAAGCTTTCTTT. As protein: CASSVVQGEAFF.

As regards this clone: The junction and the germline gene differ at one end; a read error may be behind it. In DNA form, the CDR3 reads TGTGCCAGCAGTACCGGGACTGGAGTTGTCTTT. Its translation: CASSTGTGVVF. The V call is TRBV6-2 or TRBV6-3, the J call TRBJ1-1; weak D call: TRBD1 (5 bases). The CDR3 is 11 amino acids. Germline V gene sequence: CDR1 MNHEY, CDR2 SVGEGT.

The rearrangement joins TRBV5-1 to TRBJ1-4; 9 nucleotides align to TRBD1. V shed 5 bases and J 7 bases; nucleotides not matched to a gene: 6. CDR3 length: 14 residues. The germline V gene has CDR1 SGHRS and CDR2 YFSETQ. CDR3: CASSSGTGSEKLFF. The CDR3 DNA follows: TGCGCCAGCAGTTCCGGGACAGGGAGTGAAAAACTGTTTTTT.

The table lists this clone with a few counts. The chain links TRBV5-6 to TRBJ1-6; D may be TRBD1 (5 bases). The germline V gene has CDR1 SGHDT and CDR2 YYEEEE. CDR3 length equals 17 residues. V lost 6 bases and J 0 bases, leaving 16 bases between the germline ends. This CDR3 is CASTPGPESSYNSPLHF. In DNA form, the CDR3 reads TGTGCCAGCACCCCAGGGCCGGAAAGCTCCTATAATTCACCCCTCCACTTT.

This chain links TRBV6-5 with TRBJ2-1, with D maybe TRBD1 (6 bases). CDR3 length: 15 amino acids. Germline lookup yields CDR1 MNHEY and CDR2 SVGAGI. The ends were cut back, 10 bases at V and 3 bases at J, with 19 bases in the middle. The CDR3 reads CATHGWGLDYNEQFF. As DNA, the CDR3 is TGTGCCACCCACGGGTGGGGGCTGGACTACAATGAGCAGTTCTTC.

This chain connects TRBV6-2 or TRBV6-3 to TRBJ2-3; 9 bases are shared with TRBD2. The V and J ends lost 0 bases and 5 bases, in that order; junction bases with no gene match: 18. Germline CDR1 is MNHEY and CDR2 is SVGEGT. The CDR3 length is 20 residues. The CDR3 nucleotides read TGTGCCAGCAGTTACTCGATGCTGGCTAGCGGGGCGTCTGCCATAGATACGCAGTATTTT. Its translation: CASSYSMLASGASAIDTQYF.

The V call is TRBV6-6, the J call TRBJ1-6; D remains ambiguous. Germline CDR1 and CDR2: MNHNY and SVGAGI (reference sequence). This CDR3 has 13 residues. V lost 7 bases, J lost 10 bases, and 14 bases lay in between. For the CDR3, the DNA is TGTGCCAGCACACAAGGAGCGGGATCACCCCTCCACTTT. It is translated as CASTQGAGSPLHF.

The chain uses TRBV7-9 and TRBJ2-7, with a weak D call TRBD1 (5 bases). Germline V gene lookup returns CDR1 SEHNR and CDR2 FQNEAQ (reference sequence). The CDR3 consists of 13 residues. The V gene lost 5 bases and the J gene lost 7 bases, with 15 bases spanning the gap. In nucleotides, the CDR3 is TGTGCCAGCAGCCTTCCAGGGATTGGGGAGCAGTACTTC. Encoded protein: CASSLPGIGEQYF.

Only one count was recorded for this clone. CDR3 region: CASSLVEGAGNTEAFF. The CDR3 DNA follows: TGTGCCAGCAGCTTAGTAGAGGGTGCGGGGAACACTGAAGCTTTCTTT. The rearrangement uses TRBV7-9 and TRBJ1-1; no clear D gene. V shed 1 base and J shed 1 base, with 13 bases lying between them. The CDR3 is 16 amino acids. CDR1 and CDR2 (germline): SEHNR, FQNEAQ (reference sequence).

The chain couples TRBV4-2 to TRBJ1-4; TRBD1 might be the D (5 bases). Germline V lookup: CDR1 LGHNA, CDR2 YNFKEQ. V lost 6 bases and J lost 0, with 11 bases in between. This CDR3 has 15 amino acids. CDR3 in DNA: TGTGCCAGCAGATTTCGACAGCCAACTAATGAAAAACTGTTTTTT. Translated: CASRFRQPTNEKLFF.

The rearrangement links TRBV29-1 to TRBJ1-5; 9 nucleotides align to TRBD1. Trimming at V came to 6 bases and at J to 3 bases, leaving 6 bases not matched to a gene. Germline V gene lookup returns CDR1 SQVTM and CDR2 ANQGSEA. This CDR3 spans 14 amino acids. CDR3 DNA sequence: TGCAGCGTGTCGGGACAGGGCAACAATCAGCCCCAGCATTTT. The encoded protein is CSVSGQGNNQPQHF.

The J gene is TRBJ1-2, the V gene TRBV5-4; D not resolved. The CDR3 totals 12 residues. Trimming took off 1 base at V and 2 bases at J, with 3 bases between the two ends. Germline assignment: CDR1 SGHNT and CDR2 YYREEE (reference sequence). The CDR3 nucleotides are TGTGCCAGCAGCTTGAGCAACTATGGCTACACCTTC. Translating gives CASSLSNYGYTF.

The V call is TRBV6-6, the J call TRBJ1-2, with 7 bases that match TRBD1. V shed 2 bases and J 8 bases; nucleotides not matched to a gene: 8. Germline values: CDR1 MNHNY, CDR2 SVGAGI (reference sequence). CDR3 size: 14 residues. The CDR3 nucleotides read TGTGCCAGCAGTTACCCGCAGGGGGAGGAGGGCTACACCTTC. This gives the protein CASSYPQGEEGYTF.

This clone was seen a handful of times. V usage is TRBV7-9 and J usage is TRBJ1-5; 12 bases are a match to TRBD1. J gave up 0 bases and V 5 bases, and 8 bases lay outside the gene matches. From germline, CDR1 is SEHNR and CDR2 FQNEAQ (reference sequence). The CDR3 loop spans 18 amino acids. CDR3 residues: CASSIAGTGGHSNQPQHF. CDR3 DNA sequence: TGTGCCAGCAGCATTGCCGGGACAGGGGGCCATAGCAATCAGCCCCAGCATTTT. Full variable domain (remainder filled in from reference TRBV7-9 and TRBJ1-5): DTGVSQNPRHKITKRGQNVTFRCDPISEHNRLYWYRQTLGQGPEFLTYFQNEAQLEKSRLLSDRFSAERPKGSFSTLEIQRTEQGDSAMYLCASSIAGTGGHSNQPQHFGDGTRLSIL.

On this clone itself: Other DNA sequences in this specimen translate into the identical CDR3. The V call is TRBV7-9, the J call TRBJ1-1, with D perhaps TRBD1 (5 bases). This CDR3 has 14 residues. The germline V gene has CDR1 SEHNR and CDR2 FQNEAQ (reference sequence). Trimming took 1 base from V and 1 from J, leaving 7 bases between them. The CDR3 sequence: CASSLDGGNTEAFF. The CDR3 region has the DNA TGTGCCAGCAGCTTAGACGGGGGGAACACTGAAGCTTTCTTT.

This clone was counted only a few times. This chain links TRBV19 with TRBJ2-2, with 8 bases aligning to TRBD1. V lost 7 bases to trimming and J lost 2 bases; unmatched junction nucleotides: 3. The CDR3 runs 14 residues. Germline V gives CDR1 LNHDA, CDR2 SQIVND (reference sequence). In DNA, the CDR3 is TGTGCCAGTAAGGGGACAGGTAACACCGGGGAGCTGTTTTTT. Encoded protein: CASKGTGNTGELFF.

The rearrangement joins TRBV11-2 to TRBJ1-5, with TRBD1 identical over 9 bases. Germline trimming cut 5 bases from V and 3 bases from J; bases unmatched to any gene: 2. Germline V gene sequence: CDR1 SGHAT, CDR2 FQNNGV. The CDR3 loop spans 14 amino acids. The CDR3 DNA reads as TGTGCCAGCAGCCGACAGGGGGTCAATCAGCCCCAGCATTTT. This translates into CASSRQGVNQPQHF.

V gene TRBV19 combines with J gene TRBJ1-3; TRBD1 agrees at 7 bases. Germline CDR1 is LNHDA and CDR2 is SQIVND (reference sequence). The V and J ends lost 6 bases and 2 bases, in that order; junction bases with no gene match: 10. The CDR3 is made up of 16 amino acids. CDR3 sequence: CASRRRDRGAGNTIYF. The CDR3 DNA reads TGTGCCAGTAGGCGGCGGGACAGAGGCGCTGGAAACACCATATATTTT.

The chain carries TRBV19 and TRBJ1-2, with D perhaps matching TRBD1 (6 bases). Per germline, CDR1 LNHDA and CDR2 SQIVND (reference sequence). The CDR3 spans 14 residues. The V end was cut by 8 bases, the J end by 2 bases, with 15 bases between. Here the CDR3 DNA reads TGTGCCAGTTTGGTGGGGAGGGGGAACTATGGCTACACCTTC. It yields the protein CASLVGRGNYGYTF.

The chain uses TRBV27 and TRBJ1-1; tentatively, D is TRBD1 (5 bases). CDR3 length: 16 amino acids. The V gene lost 5 bases and the J gene lost 0 bases, with 16 bases spanning the gap. The germline V gene has CDR1 MNHEY and CDR2 SMNVEV (reference sequence). CDR3 in amino acids: CASSPRPGGMNTEAFF. Here the CDR3 DNA reads TGTGCCAGCAGTCCTCGGCCCGGGGGAATGAACACTGAAGCTTTCTTT.

The V gene is TRBV18, the J gene TRBJ2-3; 7 bases agree with TRBD2. This CDR3 is 15 amino acids long. Germline CDR1 is KGHSH and CDR2 is LQKENI. V dropped 0 bases and J dropped 3; count of bases not matched to a gene: 3. The CDR3 DNA sequence: TGTGCCAGCTCACCACCGGGGGGGAGAACAGATACGCAGTATTTT. As protein: CASSPPGGRTDTQYF.

This chain links TRBV28 with TRBJ1-2; D ambiguous. The CDR3 extends over 13 amino acids. Germline V gives CDR1 MDHEN, CDR2 SYDVKM. Trimming took 6 bases from V and 7 from J, leaving 15 bases between them. Here the CDR3 reads CASRPSGNPGYTF. The CDR3 nucleotides are TGTGCCAGCAGACCCTCGGGGAATCCTGGCTACACCTTC.

In nucleotides, the CDR3 is TGTGCCAGTAGTATACGCAGGGGTACTGAAGCTTTCTTT. Its translation: CASSIRRGTEAFF. V gene TRBV19 combines with J gene TRBJ1-1; D is possibly TRBD1 (6 bases). The CDR3 has 13 residues. Germline values: CDR1 LNHDA, CDR2 SQIVND (reference sequence). V lost 2 bases to trimming and J lost 5 bases, with 9 bases between them. The entire variable domain, with the rest obtained from reference TRBV19 and TRBJ1-1, is as follows: DGGITQSPKYLFRKEGQNVTLSCEQNLNHDAMYWYRQDPGQGLRLIYYSQIVNDFQKGDIAEGYSVSREKKESFPLTVTSAQKNPTAFYLCASSIRRGTEAFFGQGTRLTVV.

The rearrangement links TRBV3-1 (or the pseudogene TRBV3-2) to TRBJ2-1, with D perhaps matching TRBD2 (5 bases). The germline CDR1 and CDR2 sequences are LGHDT and YNNKEL (reference sequence). This CDR3 has 13 amino acids. Trimming stripped 3 bases from V and 4 bases from J, with 7 bases between. CDR3 DNA: TGTGCCAGCAGCCAGGGCGGGTACAATGAGCAGTTCTTC. Amino acids: CASSQGGYNEQFF.

This chain connects TRBV11-2 to TRBJ1-2; TRBD1 is a possible D gene (6 bases). This CDR3 has 14 amino acids. Germline CDR1 SGHAT, CDR2 FQNNGV. Trimming cost V 5 bases and J 2 bases, with 12 bases left between them. CDR3 sequence (DNA): TGTGCCAGCAGCAGACGGACAGAAAACTATGGCTACACCTTC. This encodes CASSRRTENYGYTF.

CDR3 in amino acids: CASSYSGQGFNEKLFF. The CDR3 coding sequence is TGTGCCAGCAGTTACTCTGGGCAGGGGTTTAATGAAAAACTGTTTTTT. The J gene is TRBJ1-4, the V gene TRBV6-5; D is perhaps TRBD1 (6 bases). Germline V gives CDR1 MNHEY, CDR2 SVGAGI. The germline V and J ends were trimmed by 0 bases and 4 bases, with 12 bases remaining between them. The CDR3 runs 16 residues.

The CDR3 bases are TGTGCCAGCAGCTTGGGGGGGGGCCGCAATCAGCCCCAGCATTTT. Translated: CASSLGGGRNQPQHF. The chain carries TRBV5-6 and TRBJ1-5, with D perhaps matching TRBD1 (6 bases). The CDR3 runs 15 residues. V was shortened by 0 bases and J by 2 bases, with 9 bases between the two germline ends. Germline CDR1 reads SGHDT; CDR2 reads YYEEEE.